This T cell receptor (beta chain) was sequenced during a study of shared T cell receptors in the human thymus. This clone was counted a few times. The CDR3 covers 18 residues. Germline lookup yields CDR1 SSHAT and CDR2 FNYEAQ (reference sequence). After removal of 5 bases from V and 1 base from J, the junction contained 10 bases not matched to a gene. Here immunoSEQ multiplex PCR was the method, and the copy in TCRdb shows in-frame clones only, minus some. The repertoire holds just under 550,000 clones, with around three quarters as singletons. Another study also made use of these data, one on human thymus T cells.

The TCR comes from a boy in the first two years of life with a congenital heart defect. This chain links TRBV7-7 with TRBJ2-6; 8 positions agree with TRBD2. Sequencing was performed on thymocytes. The CDR3 sequence: CASSPGTGGRSGANVLTF. The CDR3 nucleotides are TGTGCCAGCAGCCCCGGGACGGGAGGGCGGTCTGGGGCCAACGTCCTGACTTTC.